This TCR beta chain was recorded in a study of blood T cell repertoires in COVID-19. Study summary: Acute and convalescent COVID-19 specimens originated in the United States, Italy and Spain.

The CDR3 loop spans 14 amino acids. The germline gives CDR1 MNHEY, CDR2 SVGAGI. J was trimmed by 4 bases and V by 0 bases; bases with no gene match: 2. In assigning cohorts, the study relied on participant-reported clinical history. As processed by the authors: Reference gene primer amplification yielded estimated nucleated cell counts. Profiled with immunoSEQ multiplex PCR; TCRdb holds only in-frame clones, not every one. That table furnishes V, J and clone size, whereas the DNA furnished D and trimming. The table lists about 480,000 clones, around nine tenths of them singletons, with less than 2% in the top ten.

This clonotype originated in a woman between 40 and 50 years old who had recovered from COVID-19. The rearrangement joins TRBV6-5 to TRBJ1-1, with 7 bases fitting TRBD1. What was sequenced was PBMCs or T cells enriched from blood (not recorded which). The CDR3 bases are TGTGCCAGCAGTTACTCGCCAGGGGGCACTGAAGCTTTCTTT. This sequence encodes CASSYSPGGTEAFF.